The 30 T cell receptor beta chains presented below share a single source sample, sequenced in a study of cytomegalovirus exposure and HLA in healthy donors. The PCR had 60 Vbeta and 13 Jbeta primers. Profiling relied on immunoSEQ multiplex PCR, and the TCRdb table lists in-frame clones only, not all of them. Seen here are about 220,000 clones, roughly 80% observed once, and the top ten hold around 6%. Sequencing was performed on PBMCs. All receptors derive from a man aged 40-49 years in good health and CMV-seropositive.

The chain has TRBV9 and TRBJ2-1; 7 positions match TRBD2. Looked up from germline, CDR1 is SGDLS and CDR2 is YYNGEE. Trimming at V came to 4 bases and at J to 3 bases, leaving 13 bases not matched to a gene. This CDR3 is 17 amino acids long. The CDR3 DNA reads TGTGCCAGCAGCCCCCATGGGCTAGCGGACCTCTACAATGAGCAGTTCTTC. It specifies CASSPHGLADLYNEQFF.

In regard to this clone: At the DNA level, this CDR3 is encoded by other sequences in the same sample as well. The J gene is TRBJ2-7, the V gene TRBV5-1; D remains ambiguous. CDR1 is SGHRS and CDR2 is YFSETQ in the germline V gene. V dropped 5 bases and J dropped 2 bases, with 14 bases sitting between them. The CDR3 has 14 residues. The CDR3 reads CASSPGSSAYEQYF. The CDR3 DNA reads TGCGCCAGCAGTCCCGGGTCCTCCGCCTACGAGCAGTACTTC. Supplemented by reference TRBV5-1 and TRBJ2-7, the full variable domain reads KAGVTQTPRYLIKTRGQQVTLSCSPISGHRSVSWYQQTPGQGLQFLFEYFSETQRNKGNFPGRFSGRQFSNSRSEMNVSTLELGDSALYLCASSPGSSAYEQYFGPGTRLTVT.

V gene TRBV27 combines with J gene TRBJ2-1, with unresolved D. V lost 5 bases and J lost 0, with 11 bases in between. CDR1 is MNHEY, CDR2 SMNVEV, per germline (reference sequence). This CDR3 is 15 amino acids long. The CDR3 bases are TGTGCCAGCAGTACTGACGGAGACTCCTACAATGAGCAGTTCTTC. Its protein is CASSTDGDSYNEQFF.

V gene TRBV30 combines with J gene TRBJ2-1, with D maybe TRBD1 (6 bases). V was trimmed by 3 bases and J by 0 bases, leaving 15 bases between them. CDR1 and CDR2 from the germline V gene are GTSNPN and SVGIG (reference sequence). The CDR3 consists of 16 residues. The CDR3 coding sequence is TGTGCCTGGAGAGAAACAGGGAGTAGCTCCTACAATGAGCAGTTCTTC. Translating gives CAWRETGSSSYNEQFF.

The rearrangement links TRBV7-8 to TRBJ2-7, with TRBD2 matching 8 bases. From germline, CDR1 is SGHVS and CDR2 FQNEAQ. V trimming: 1 base; J trimming: 2 bases; junction bases outside the gene matches: 4. The CDR3 is made up of 15 amino acids. Here the CDR3 DNA reads TGTGCCAGCAGCTTAGTGCTAGCGGGCACCTACGAGCAGTACGTC. It is translated as CASSLVLAGTYEQYV.

This clone came up once. This chain uses TRBV7-3 with TRBJ2-3, with 11 positions matching TRBD2. CDR1 and CDR2 (germline): SGHTA, FQGTGA. This CDR3 region has 16 residues. After removal of 4 bases from V and 1 base from J, the junction contained 4 bases not matched to a gene. DNA of the CDR3: TGTGCCAGCAGCTCCCCGGGACTAGCGGGCACAGATACGCAGTATTTT. This sequence encodes CASSSPGLAGTDTQYF.

The chain joins TRBV7-2 to TRBJ2-3, with D possibly matching TRBD1 (6 bases). This CDR3 has 14 residues. The V end lost 3 bases, the J end lost 2 bases, and 9 bases lay between the germline ends. The V gene's germline CDR1 is SGHTA and CDR2 FQGNSA. This CDR3 reads CASSLRGITDTQYF. The CDR3 nucleotides read TGTGCCAGCAGCTTGAGGGGGATCACAGATACGCAGTATTTT.

The rearrangement joins TRBV15 to TRBJ2-1, with D maybe TRBD2 (6 bases). Germline loops: CDR1 LNHNV, CDR2 YYDKDF (reference sequence). The ends were cut back, 5 bases at V and 6 bases at J, with 23 bases in the middle. The CDR3 is 17 residues long. CDR3 DNA: TGTGCCACCAGCGCGCTACGCGGGACCCCATCGGGCAATGAGCAGTTCTTC. Its protein is CATSALRGTPSGNEQFF.

The V call is TRBV27, the J call TRBJ2-2; 15 bases are a match to TRBD2. Per germline, CDR1 MNHEY and CDR2 SMNVEV (reference sequence). This CDR3 is 18 amino acids long. V shed 6 bases and J 7 bases; nucleotides not matched to a gene: 12. CDR3 region: CASRRPGLAGGGSGELFF. For the CDR3, the DNA is TGTGCCAGCAGACGGCCGGGACTAGCGGGAGGAGGGAGCGGGGAGCTGTTTTTT.

This rearrangement joins TRBV10-1 to TRBJ2-3, with D uncertain. V was clipped by 0 bases and J by 2 bases, with 9 bases between them. This CDR3 spans 15 amino acids. CDR1 and CDR2 from the germline V gene are WNHNN and SYGVQD (reference sequence). Here the CDR3 DNA reads TGCGCCAGCAGTGAGTCGGTCGGAGTCACAGATACGCAGTATTTT. Protein product: CASSESVGVTDTQYF.

The rearrangement uses TRBV5-1 and TRBJ1-1; 7 bases are a match to TRBD1. The CDR3 runs 14 residues. Germline trimming cut 4 bases from V and 8 bases from J; bases unmatched to any gene: 11. Germline loops: CDR1 SGHRS, CDR2 YFSETQ. The chain's CDR3 is CASSPIMGQWEAFF. DNA for the CDR3: TGCGCCAGCAGCCCCATTATGGGACAGTGGGAAGCTTTCTTT.

CDR3 loop: CASRDRVGNQPQHF. The CDR3, as DNA: TGTGCCAGCAGGGACAGGGTGGGCAATCAGCCCCAGCATTTT. The chain has TRBV6-1 and TRBJ1-5; 8 bases are shared with TRBD1. J gave up 2 bases and V 6 bases, and 3 bases lay outside the gene matches. The CDR3 loop spans 14 amino acids. Per the germline V gene, CDR1 is MNHNS and CDR2 is SASEGT.

V usage is TRBV21-1 and J usage is TRBJ1-5; the table's D call of TRBD1 was not tested on the DNA. TRBV21-1 is a known pseudogene. This CDR3 contains 15 residues. CDR3 nucleotide sequence: TGTGCCAGCAGCCATGACAGGGTTTTCAATCAGCCCCAGCATTTT. This codes for CASSHDRVFNQPQHF.

The rearrangement uses TRBV30 and TRBJ2-3, with D tentatively TRBD1 (6 bases). Germline CDR1 GTSNPN, CDR2 SVGIG (reference sequence). The V gene lost 4 bases and the J gene lost 3 bases, with 11 bases spanning the gap. This CDR3 comprises 13 residues. The CDR3 spells CAWTAGATDTQYF. CDR3 nucleotides: TGTGCCTGGACGGCAGGGGCGACAGATACGCAGTATTTT. The variable domain in full, with the rest retrieved from reference TRBV30 and TRBJ2-3, is SQTIHQWPATLVQPVGSPLSLECTVEGTSNPNLYWYRQAAGRGLQLLFYSVGIGQISSEVPQNLSASRPQDRQFILSSKKLLLSDSGFYLCAWTAGATDTQYFGPGTRLTVL.

V and J are TRBV30 and TRBJ1-1; TRBD1 agrees at 7 bases. The CDR3 has 12 residues. Germline V lookup: CDR1 GTSNPN, CDR2 SVGIG (reference sequence). As DNA, the CDR3 is TGTGCTTCGACAGGGATGAACACTGAAGCTTTCTTT. Translated: CASTGMNTEAFF.

The V call is TRBV5-6, the J call TRBJ1-3; TRBD1 matches 10 bases. With 1 base clipped from V and 3 bases from J, the junction kept 4 bases outside the gene matches. Looked up from germline, CDR1 is SGHDT and CDR2 is YYEEEE. The CDR3 runs 16 residues. The CDR3 protein is CASSLLGQGFGNTIYF. The CDR3 region has the DNA TGTGCCAGCAGCTTGTTGGGACAGGGGTTTGGAAACACCATATATTTT.

This sequence joins TRBV2 and TRBJ2-1; possibly TRBD2 for D (5 bases). Trimming took 7 bases from V and 2 from J, leaving 12 bases between them. CDR3 size: 14 residues. CDR1 and CDR2 (germline): SNHLY, FYNNEI. CDR3 sequence reads: CASKSAGTYNEQFF. The CDR3 DNA reads as TGTGCCAGCAAGTCCGCGGGCACCTACAATGAGCAGTTCTTC.

This chain connects TRBV7-3 to TRBJ2-7; 9 positions agree with TRBD1. With 5 bases clipped from V and 2 bases from J, the junction kept 10 bases outside the gene matches. The CDR3 is 16 amino acids. Germline-derived CDR1 and CDR2 are SGHTA and FQGTGA. CDR3 in amino acids: CASSTTGQGLPYEQYV. The CDR3 nucleotides are TGTGCCAGCAGCACCACCGGACAGGGGCTTCCCTACGAGCAGTACGTC.

The chain employs TRBV19 and TRBJ1-1, with D unresolved. Looked up from germline, CDR1 is LNHDA and CDR2 is SQIVND (reference sequence). CDR3 size: 14 residues. V lost 6 bases and J lost 1, with 12 bases in between. DNA of the CDR3: TGTGCCAGTAGCCAGCAAGGAGGGAACACTGAAGCTTTCTTT. Residues: CASSQQGGNTEAFF.

The genes are TRBV15 and TRBJ2-3, with 7 positions matching TRBD2. The germline CDR1 and CDR2 sequences are LNHNV and YYDKDF (reference sequence). V dropped 0 bases and J dropped 2; count of bases not matched to a gene: 5. The CDR3 has 16 residues. The CDR3 sequence: CATSRDGLADTDTQYF. CDR3 DNA sequence: TGTGCCACCAGCAGAGATGGGCTAGCGGACACAGATACGCAGTATTTT.

Points on this clone: Being one base from a much bigger clone, this may be a read error. The identical CDR3 is also encoded by other nucleotide sequences in the sample. The chain employs TRBV7-9 and TRBJ2-1, with 13 bases that match TRBD2. CDR3 length equals 15 residues. Germline-derived CDR1 and CDR2 are SEHNR and FQNEAQ (reference sequence). After removal of 4 bases from V and 4 bases from J, the junction contained 1 base not matched to a gene. The DNA for the CDR3 is TGTGCCAGCAGCTCGGGACTAGCGGGGTACAATGAGCAGTTCTTC. It specifies CASSSGLAGYNEQFF. Based on the CDR3 plus reference TRBV7-9 and TRBJ2-1, the full variable domain is DTGVSQNPRHKITKRGQNVTFRCDPISEHNRLYWYRQTLGQGPEFLTYFQNEAQLEKSRLLSDRFSAERPKGSFSTLEIQRTEQGDSAMYLCASSSGLAGYNEQFFGPGTRLTVL.

The chain employs TRBV9 and TRBJ2-5; 9 positions match TRBD2. CDR1 and CDR2 from the germline V gene are SGDLS and YYNGEE. The CDR3 is made up of 15 amino acids. V was pared by 3 bases and J by 4 bases, with 7 bases of the junction left unmatched. For the CDR3, the DNA is TGTGCCAGCAGCGCGGGACTAGCAATTTCAGAGACCCAGTACTTC. It translates to CASSAGLAISETQYF.

The chain couples TRBV7-8 to TRBJ1-2; perhaps TRBD1 as D (6 bases). V gave up 1 base and J gave up 4 bases, with 10 bases separating them. The CDR3 is 14 residues long. From germline, CDR1 is SGHVS and CDR2 FQNEAQ. CDR3 DNA sequence: TGTGCCAGCAGCTTAGAGGGACATAGCTATGGCTACACCTTC. This codes for CASSLEGHSYGYTF.

The chain combines TRBV9 with TRBJ2-2; 13 bases are shared with TRBD2. Germline loops: CDR1 SGDLS, CDR2 YYNGEE. V gave up 2 bases and J gave up 5 bases; unmatched junction bases: 0. This CDR3 is 15 amino acids long. The CDR3 sequence is CASSVTSGRTGELFF. In DNA, the CDR3 is TGTGCCAGCAGCGTGACTAGCGGGAGGACCGGGGAGCTGTTTTTT.

This clone has only one observation. The rearrangement links TRBV30 to TRBJ1-2; no firm D call. The CDR3 loop spans 14 amino acids. V was pared by 1 base and J by 1 base, with 10 bases between. CDR1 GTSNPN and CDR2 SVGIG come from the germline V gene (reference sequence). CDR3: CAWSATDLNYGYTF. For the CDR3, the DNA is TGTGCCTGGAGTGCTACAGATCTTAACTATGGCTACACCTTC.

The rearrangement links TRBV10-3 to TRBJ1-3; D is ambiguous. V was trimmed by 2 bases and J by 8 bases, leaving 16 bases between them. The germline V gene has CDR1 ENHRY and CDR2 SYGVKD. CDR3 length: 15 residues. This chain's CDR3 is CAISEGDRPGDTIYF. The CDR3 nucleotides are TGTGCCATCAGTGAGGGGGATCGGCCCGGGGACACCATATATTTT.

The V gene is TRBV11-2, the J gene TRBJ1-1; possible D gene TRBD1, 5 bases. V lost 6 bases and J 0 bases, leaving 11 bases between the germline ends. The CDR3 loop spans 14 amino acids. Germline CDR1 reads SGHAT; CDR2 reads FQNNGV. Here the CDR3 reads CASSVGQMNTEAFF. For the CDR3, the DNA is TGTGCCAGCAGTGTGGGGCAGATGAACACTGAAGCTTTCTTT.

In this sample, this clone turned up once. The rearrangement uses TRBV5-4 and TRBJ1-1, with 11 positions matching TRBD1. Germline V gene sequence: CDR1 SGHNT, CDR2 YYREEE (reference sequence). V lost 4 bases and J lost 4; bases outside the gene matches: 9. The CDR3 sequence is 16 residues long. CDR3 nucleotide sequence: TGTGCCAGCAGCCAGGCCGGGACAGGGGGTCGCACTGAAGCTTTCTTT. Encoded protein: CASSQAGTGGRTEAFF.

The chain uses TRBV30 and TRBJ1-6; possible D gene TRBD1, 5 bases. The CDR3 has 13 amino acids. The V end lost 3 bases, the J end lost 12 bases, and 15 bases lay between the germline ends. Germline CDR1 GTSNPN, CDR2 SVGIG (reference sequence). The CDR3 DNA follows: TGTGCCTGGAGGAGGACACGTATGGGACCCCTCCACTTT. Translated, it gives CAWRRTRMGPLHF.

The chain joins TRBV18 to TRBJ1-4, with no clear D. V was cut by 6 bases and J by 0 bases, with 14 bases left in between. The CDR3 has 16 amino acids. CDR1 and CDR2 (germline): KGHSH, LQKENI. The CDR3 spells CASSRSEGATNEKLFF. The DNA of the CDR3 is TGTGCCAGCTCGCGCTCCGAGGGAGCAACTAATGAAAAACTGTTTTTT.